This T cell receptor (beta chain) was sequenced for a study of response to subunit inactivated influenza vaccine (dated by TCRdb to between 2018 and 2020). Study-wide context: To follow how T cells responded to a trivalent subunit inactivated influenza vaccine, the researchers relied on deep quantitative profiling of the T cell receptor repertoire. Study-level results and caveats: It was suggested by the authors that each seasonal influenza vaccination may recruit only a limited number of new T cells.

This clonotype has more than one count but fewer than ten. Its antigen is unknown. No per-base quality is available; no much larger clone lies one base away. The trim is 4 bases for V and 2 bases for J, with a gap of 8 bases between the germline ends. According to the germline V gene, CDR1 reads SQVTM and CDR2 reads ANQGSEA. The CDR3 has 12 amino acids, counting the end cysteine and phenylalanine. The entry retains the CDR3 DNA only, 36 bases that are in frame from base 1. Receptor amplification or capture employed RT-PCR. The sequencing machine was an Illumina HiSeq 2500. In TCRdb, the public reads were trimmed at Q25 with fastp and aligned with MiXCR, with productive beta chains retained. For every CDR3 protein sequence, its rows merge into one entry that carries the most common genes and DNA. Recorded for this sample are more than 700,000 distinct CDR3 sequences; around 20% of them occurred a single time. Roughly a tenth of the sample goes to the ten largest clones.

The TCR sequence derives from a man aged 50-59 years who received an inactivated influenza vaccine. Donor details come from another sample of the same person, matched by shared clones. The sample here was PBMCs from blood, taken roughly 5 days after vaccination. The rearrangement combines TRBV29-1 with TRBJ1-2, with the D gene uncertain. The DNA sequence follows: TGCAGCGTTGCCAGAATGAACTATGGCTACACCTTC. This translates into CSVARMNYGYTF.